This TCR beta chain was captured by sequencing in a study of T cell responses to AZD1222 COVID-19 vaccine. V shed 4 bases and J 3 bases; nucleotides not matched to a gene: 5. The length of the CDR3 is 15 residues. CDR1 is SNHLY, CDR2 FYNNEI, per germline. The table came from immunoSEQ multiplex PCR; TCRdb's copy has only in-frame clones and leaves some out. This sample yields 150,000 or so clones, of which about nine tenths are seen a single time; around 5.5% belongs to the top ten. Source: peripheral blood, taken on day 0 of AZD1222 vaccination. The rearrangement uses TRBV2 and TRBJ2-3; TRBD1 matches at 9 bases. The clonotype originates from an adult in good health. Here the CDR3 reads CASSVGTGSTDTQYF. The CDR3 DNA sequence: TGTGCCAGCAGTGTTGGGACAGGGTCGACAGATACGCAGTATTTT. The full variable domain, in which reference TRBV2 and TRBJ2-3 provide the parts outside the CDR3, is EPEVTQTPSHQVTQMGQEVILRCVPISNHLYFYWYRQILGQKVEFLVSFYNNEISEKSEIFDDQFSVERPDGSNFTLKIRSTKLEDSAMYFCASSVGTGSTDTQYFGPGTRLTVL.